Below are 7 T cell receptor beta chains sequenced from a single sample in a study of CD8+CD57+ T cells in acquired aplastic anemia. Those patients picked for sequencing had displayed CD8+CD57+ cell expansion on flow cytometry. TCR beta VDJ and CDR3 profiles were obtained from a genomic DNA template. MiXCR, applied by TCRdb to the reads, yields one record per CDR3 protein. Among over 150,000 distinct CDR3 sequences listed, roughly 49% were seen once. Sequencing was carried out using sorted CD4+, CD8+, or CD8+CD57+ T cells (not recorded which) from PBMCs. Receptor source: a human donor with aplastic anemia.

In regard to this clonotype: A much larger clone lies one base from this, so it may be a read error. This rearrangement joins TRBV5-4 to TRBJ2-5, with D possibly matching TRBD2 (6 bases). The length of the CDR3 is 16 residues. From germline, CDR1 is SGHNT and CDR2 YYREEE (reference sequence). This CDR3 reads CTSSLAAGLDRETQYF. DNA of the CDR3: TGTACCAGCAGCTTGGCGGCGGGGTTAGATCGGGAGACCCAGTACTTC.

Details on this clonotype: A much larger clone sits a single nucleotide away, making a read error possible. The chain uses TRBV5-1 and TRBJ2-1, with a tentative D call TRBD2 (5 bases). Germline CDR1 reads SGHRS; CDR2 reads YFSETQ. Trimming shortened V by 7 bases and J by 4 bases, and 15 bases separated the two germline ends. The length of the CDR3 is 14 residues. CDR3 protein: CASARKGDYNEQFF. CDR3 bases: TGCGCCAGCGCGCGAAAGGGAGATTACAATGAGCAGTTCTTC.

This clonotype was seen a handful of times. The V and J genes are TRBV10-3 and TRBJ1-1, with D possibly TRBD1 on 5 matching bases. Germline CDR1 and CDR2: ENHRY and SYGVKD. The CDR3 has 14 amino acids. V lost 3 bases to trimming and J lost 4 bases, with 12 bases between them. CDR3 residues: CAISESGAGTEAFF. CDR3 nucleotide sequence: TGTGCCATCAGTGAATCCGGGGCAGGCACTGAAGCTTTCTTT.

In this sample, this clonotype turned up many times. This rearrangement joins TRBV12-3 or TRBV12-4 to TRBJ1-2; a possible D gene is TRBD1 (6 bases). The CDR3 extends over 14 amino acids. The V end was cut by 9 bases, the J end by 0 bases, with 14 bases between. In DNA form, the CDR3 reads TGTGCCAGTCTGGGGGCAGGGACTAACTATGGCTACACCTTC. Translation: CASLGAGTNYGYTF.

The V gene is TRBV12-3 or TRBV12-4, the J gene TRBJ2-5, with 8 bases matching TRBD1. The CDR3 has 13 amino acids. Trimming took 5 bases from V and 5 from J; bases not matched to a gene: 4. The CDR3: CASSTTGGETQYF. CDR3 sequence (DNA): TGTGCCAGCAGTACTACAGGGGGGGAGACCCAGTACTTC.

The V and J genes are TRBV5-4 and TRBJ1-1, with 7 bases lining up with TRBD1. Germline CDR1 and CDR2: SGHNT and YYREEE (reference sequence). The CDR3 is made up of 15 amino acids. Trimming cost V 4 bases and J 6 bases; bases outside gene matches: 12. The CDR3 spells CASSPRAGGGAEAFF. CDR3 sequence (DNA): TGTGCCAGCAGCCCCAGGGCAGGGGGGGGGGCTGAAGCTTTCTTT.

V usage is TRBV15 and J usage is TRBJ1-6, with 7 bases matching TRBD1. Trimming removed 7 bases from V and 8 bases from J; junction bases left unmatched: 8. This CDR3 contains 14 residues. Germline V gives CDR1 LNHNV, CDR2 YYDKDF (reference sequence). The CDR3 nucleotides are TGTGCCACCAAGATGGACAGGACCTATTCACCCCTCCACTTT. Its translation: CATKMDRTYSPLHF.